This TCR beta chain originates from a study of shared clonotypes between healthy human individuals (dated by TCRdb to the early 2020s). Notes on the research overall: The cohort included three men and two women between 18 and 49 years of age. For each donor, CD4 naive and CD4 memory were each given three plates, CD8 naive was given two plates, and CD8 memory was given one plate. To estimate repertoire size and how much clonotype sharing occurs between individuals, the study deeply sequenced the blood TCR repertoires of 4 to 6 healthy adults. Libraries were prepared and TCR repertoires were sequenced by different laboratories using diverse techniques, in order to increase sequencing depth and limit assay-specific biases. Each donor's leukapheresis produced roughly between about 0.85 and 10 billion PBMCs. General conclusions and limits of the study: Incomplete sequencing was indicated by rarefaction of sorted-subset datasets, despite the large sequencing depth. Approximately 5% of naive CD4, around 3.5% of naive CD8, roughly 2.4% of memory CD4, and 0.35% to 0.4% of memory CD8 clonotypes were shared across a handful of donors. Based on pairwise subsampling, the degree of clonotype sharing among donors was expected to be affected by sequencing depth. Sampling was restricted to blood, and TCR repertoires in tissue are likely to differ from TCR repertoires in blood. Naive subsets generally had larger estimated clonotype richness than memory subsets. Higher generation probabilities were observed for clonotypes shared by all four sorted-subset donors than for non-shared clonotypes. Because the study included only a small number of donors, the genetic and exposure-history diversity represented was limited.

TCR CDR3 regions were amplified from genomic DNA by multiplex PCR using the deep immunoSEQ assay. Extracted genomic DNA from each cell subset was distributed evenly across all wells of several immunoSEQ 96-well plates, and each plate was treated as a replicate. Each replicate PCR for sorted subsets received about 180 ng genomic DNA, equal to about 30,000 T cell genomes. The purified libraries were quantified using a Qubit 3.0 fluorometer, sized with a Bioanalyzer 2100, and then quantified again using the KAPA Library Quantification kit. Every immunoSEQ 96-well plate was sequenced on a dedicated single-read 150-cycle Illumina NextSeq 550 flow cell. Per the authors' processing: Because only junctional sequences without quality scores were contained in the immunoSEQ output, filtering matching that applied to full-length reads could not be performed. To assign V/J genes and CDR3, sequences were annotated using PyIR, a Python wrapper for IgBLAST v1.9, with IMGT germline references. Reads with weak V/J assignments (E-value above 1e-6), missing CDR3, stop codons, out-of-frame junctions, or ambiguous translated residues were removed. V3J clonotypes were defined as sequences sharing the same inferred V gene, J gene, and CDR3 amino acid sequence. The percentage overlap between two repertoires was calculated by dividing the number of shared unique clonotypes by the size of the smaller repertoire. Repertoire richness was assessed with RTK rarefaction, the Chao1 estimator, and Recon v2.1 estimates of unobserved clonotypes. OLGA was used to compute generation probabilities for all TCRbeta clonotypes that the gDNA method yielded from a handful of donors. TCRdb took over this immuneACCESS table, retaining in-frame rearrangements with V and J assigned. Such tables are incomplete; in checked studies, under half of the missing clones stem from an unresolved V gene, and the remainder is unexplained. That table furnishes V, J and clone size, whereas the DNA furnished D and trimming. Recorded for this sample are about 690,000 clones; roughly 88% of them occurred a single time. Of the sample, 34% falls within the top ten clones.

In regard to this clone: Its binding antigen is unknown. There are no base qualities to consult, and no much larger clone falls within one base.

CDR1 is given as SGDLS and CDR2 as YYNGEE, both from the germline V gene. The CDR3 sequence holds 14 residues, the cysteine and phenylalanine included. CDR3 DNA only is kept here, 42 bases in frame from base 1. Trimming costs V 1 base and J 8 bases, and their ends lie 13 bases apart. Healthy HIV-negative adults with no recently reported acute infections or vaccinations were included as donors. Every donor was a Caucasian adult residing in Nashville, Tennessee, USA. CD8 memory samples were composed of magnetically selected CD45RO+ cells combined with CCR7-negative CD45RA+ effector memory (TemRA) cells. Blood was collected by leukapheresis, and PBMCs were isolated by Ficoll-Histopaque density gradient centrifugation and then cryopreserved in liquid nitrogen vapor phase. Purity and quantity of every magnetically sorted T cell population were checked by analytical flow cytometry. Each sorted fraction had its genomic DNA isolated and then quantified by UV absorbance on a Nanodrop 2000c.

The chain couples TRBV9 to TRBJ2-4, with a tentative D call of TRBD1 or TRBD2, each matching 5 bases. Sequences were obtained from memory CD8+ T cells from PBMCs. Interpreted using the paper, the cell subset or site label stands for: CD45RO+ cells pooled with CCR7-negative TemRA cells. The sequence derives from a man aged 18 to 29 in good health. Some clones in this sample may be carry-over from other donors' samples. The sequenced DNA is TGTGCCAGCAGCGTAATCGGGCAGGGAGACATTCAGTACTTC. It translates as CASSVIGQGDIQYF.